The present TCR beta chain was sequenced within a study of cytomegalovirus exposure and HLA in healthy donors. Regarding this clone: The antigen is undetermined.

General observations from the study: About 87% or about 30% of the time was how often most TCR beta V segments were productive, according to an earlier analysis. The authors listed approximately 150 TCR beta chains as cytomegalovirus-associated. An analysis was carried out at a later point. It showed that HLA-associated TCR beta chains were more clonally expanded than equally common non-associated chains. Published work reported that the classifier diagnosed cytomegalovirus status with high specificity and sensitivity.

Germline CDR1 is SGHAT and CDR2 is FQNNGV. V shed 5 bases and J 12 bases; nucleotides not matched to a gene: 12. The CDR3 is made up of 15 amino acids. This PCR relied on a set of 60 Vbeta primers and 13 Jbeta primers. Assay: immunoSEQ multiplex PCR; the TCRdb copy retains only in-frame clones and omits some. Of 99,000 or so clones in the sample, about three quarters were seen once. The source material was PBMCs. This sequence originates from a man between 60 and 75 years old in good health and CMV-seropositive. The chain couples TRBV11-2 to TRBJ1-4; TRBD1 matches at 10 bases. The CDR3 DNA follows: TGTGCCAGCAGCCTCATGGGACAGGGGAATTCAGAACTGTTTTTT. Translating gives CASSLMGQGNSELFF. The full variable domain, in which reference TRBV11-2 and TRBJ1-4 provide the parts outside the CDR3, is EAGVAQSPRYKIIEKRQSVAFWCNPISGHATLYWYQQILGQGPKLLIQFQNNGVVDDSQLPKDRFSAERLKGVDSTLKIQPAKLEDSAVYLCASSLMGQGNSELFFGSGTQLSVL.